The 15 T cell receptor beta chains in this list originate from one sample, sequenced in a study of T cells expressing NK-cell markers. TCRdb reworked the 5' RACE reads into one entry per CDR3 protein, no DNA. The listing contains hundreds of thousands of distinct CDR3 sequences. What was sequenced was blood T cells: a sorted CD56 or NKG2C T cell subset, CD4+ or CD8+ T cells, or bulk PBMC T cells (not recorded which). The receptors derive from a man aged 18 to 29 in good health.

J is TRBJ2-1 and V is TRBV25-1; TCRdb lists TRBD1, though no DNA is available to test this call. CDR1 is MGHDK, CDR2 SYGVNS, per germline. The CDR3 has 12 residues. The CDR3 is CASSPWAAEQFF.

This chain uses TRBV29-1 with TRBJ2-1; lacking DNA, the TRBD2 call made by TCRdb goes unchecked. Germline V gives CDR1 SQVTM, CDR2 ANQGSEA. This CDR3 has 14 amino acids. CDR3 in amino acids: CSVDKERGYNEQFF.

This chain uses TRBV19 with TRBJ2-6; the TCRdb D gene call, TRBD2, has no DNA to confirm it. The CDR3 is made up of 20 amino acids. Germline CDR1 is LNHDA and CDR2 is SQIVND (reference sequence). The CDR3 loop reads CASSRRRQGPAGSGANVLTF.

The chain employs TRBV6-2 or TRBV6-3 and TRBJ2-2; TCRdb gives TRBD1 as the D gene, but with no DNA this cannot be confirmed. This CDR3 comprises 14 residues. Germline-derived CDR1 and CDR2 are MNHEY and SVGEGT. The chain's CDR3 is CASSPRQGHGELFF.

The chain uses TRBV5-1 and TRBJ2-3; TCRdb designates TRBD2, a call that cannot be tested without DNA. The germline V gene encodes CDR1 SGHRS and CDR2 YFSETQ. The CDR3 spans 17 residues. The CDR3 is CASSPAGTSDFTDTQYF.

The chain links TRBV7-2 to TRBJ1-2. Germline CDR1 is SGHTA and CDR2 is FQGNSA. This CDR3 contains 11 residues. CDR3 region: CASSLSSSLTF.

The chain carries TRBV6-5 and TRBJ1-2; absent DNA, TCRdb's TRBD1 call cannot be checked. The CDR3 covers 16 residues. Germline CDR1 is MNHEY and CDR2 is SVGAGI. The CDR3 sequence: CASSYSIDRGSYGYTF.

This chain uses TRBV29-1 with TRBJ2-5; TCRdb selects TRBD1, and the lack of DNA leaves this call unchecked. From germline, CDR1 is SQVTM and CDR2 ANQGSEA. This CDR3 comprises 14 residues. CDR3 in amino acids: CSVRKGQGKETQYF.

J is TRBJ1-1 and V is TRBV6-1; there is no DNA to check the TCRdb D call of TRBD1. The germline gives CDR1 MNHNS, CDR2 SASEGT. This CDR3 comprises 14 residues. CDR3 sequence: CASSAGQGWTEAFF.

This chain uses TRBV6-1 with TRBJ1-1; TCRdb gives TRBD1 as the D gene, but with no DNA this cannot be confirmed. The CDR3 totals 15 residues. From germline, CDR1 is MNHNS and CDR2 SASEGT. The CDR3 sequence: CASSLGVGGSTEAFF.

This chain uses TRBV24-1 with TRBJ1-1. Germline CDR1 is KGHDR and CDR2 is SFDVKD. This CDR3 contains 13 residues. Here the CDR3 reads CATSDLKVTEAFF.

This chain links TRBV29-1 with TRBJ1-2; TCRdb proposes TRBD1, but this gene call is untestable without DNA. The CDR3 covers 13 residues. Germline assignment: CDR1 SQVTM and CDR2 ANQGSEA. The CDR3 loop is CSVARQGANGYTF.

The chain couples TRBV29-1 to TRBJ2-5; without DNA, the TCRdb call of TRBD1 cannot be checked. CDR3 length: 14 amino acids. In germline, CDR1 is SQVTM, CDR2 ANQGSEA. The CDR3 sequence is CSSRGGEGQETQYF.

The rearrangement joins TRBV5-5 to TRBJ1-3. CDR1 is SGHKS, CDR2 YYEKEE, per germline (reference sequence). The CDR3 length is 15 residues. The CDR3 reads CASSSDTNSGNTIYF.

V is TRBV12-3 or TRBV12-4 and J is TRBJ1-2; the D gene TCRdb calls, TRBD1, cannot be checked with no DNA. The CDR3 is made up of 12 amino acids. CDR3: CAVWGLMYGYTF.